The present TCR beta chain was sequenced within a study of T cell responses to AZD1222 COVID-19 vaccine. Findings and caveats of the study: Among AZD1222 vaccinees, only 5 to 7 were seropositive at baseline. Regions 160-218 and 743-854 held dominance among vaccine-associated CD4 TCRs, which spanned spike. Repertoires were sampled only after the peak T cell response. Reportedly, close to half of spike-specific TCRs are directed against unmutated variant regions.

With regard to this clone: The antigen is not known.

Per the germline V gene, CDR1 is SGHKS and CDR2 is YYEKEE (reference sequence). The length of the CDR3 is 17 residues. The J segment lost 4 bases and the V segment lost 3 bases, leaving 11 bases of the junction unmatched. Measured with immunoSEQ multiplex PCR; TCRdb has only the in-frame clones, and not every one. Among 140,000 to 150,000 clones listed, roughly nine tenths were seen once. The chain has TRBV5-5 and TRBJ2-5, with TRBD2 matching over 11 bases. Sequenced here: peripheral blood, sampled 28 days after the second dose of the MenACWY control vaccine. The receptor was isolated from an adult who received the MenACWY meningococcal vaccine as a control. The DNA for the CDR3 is TGTGCCAGCAGCTCGCTAGCGGGGGGTCTCTCGGGAGAGACCCAGTACTTC. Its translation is CASSSLAGGLSGETQYF. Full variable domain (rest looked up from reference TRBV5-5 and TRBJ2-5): DAGVTQSPTHLIKTRGQQVTLRCSPISGHKSVSWYQQVLGQGPQFIFQYYEKEERGRGNFPDRFSARQFPNYSSELNVNALLLGDSALYLCASSSLAGGLSGETQYFGPGTRLLVL.